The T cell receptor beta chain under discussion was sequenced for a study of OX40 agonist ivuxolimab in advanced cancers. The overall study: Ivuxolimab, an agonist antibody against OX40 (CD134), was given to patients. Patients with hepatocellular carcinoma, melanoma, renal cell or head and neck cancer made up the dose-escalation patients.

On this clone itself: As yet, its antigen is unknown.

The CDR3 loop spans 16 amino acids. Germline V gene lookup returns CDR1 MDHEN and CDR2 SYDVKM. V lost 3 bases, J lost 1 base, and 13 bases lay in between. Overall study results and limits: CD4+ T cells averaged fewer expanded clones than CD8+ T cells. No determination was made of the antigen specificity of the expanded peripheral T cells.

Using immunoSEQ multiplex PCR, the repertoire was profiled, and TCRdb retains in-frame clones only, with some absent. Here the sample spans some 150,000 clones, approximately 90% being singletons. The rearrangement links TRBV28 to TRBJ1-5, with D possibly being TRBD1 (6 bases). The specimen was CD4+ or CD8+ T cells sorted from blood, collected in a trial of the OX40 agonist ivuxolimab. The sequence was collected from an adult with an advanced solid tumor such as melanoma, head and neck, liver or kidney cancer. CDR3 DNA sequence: TGTGCCAGCAGTTTTTGGGGGGCGCAAAGCAATCAGCCCCAGCATTTT. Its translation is CASSFWGAQSNQPQHF.